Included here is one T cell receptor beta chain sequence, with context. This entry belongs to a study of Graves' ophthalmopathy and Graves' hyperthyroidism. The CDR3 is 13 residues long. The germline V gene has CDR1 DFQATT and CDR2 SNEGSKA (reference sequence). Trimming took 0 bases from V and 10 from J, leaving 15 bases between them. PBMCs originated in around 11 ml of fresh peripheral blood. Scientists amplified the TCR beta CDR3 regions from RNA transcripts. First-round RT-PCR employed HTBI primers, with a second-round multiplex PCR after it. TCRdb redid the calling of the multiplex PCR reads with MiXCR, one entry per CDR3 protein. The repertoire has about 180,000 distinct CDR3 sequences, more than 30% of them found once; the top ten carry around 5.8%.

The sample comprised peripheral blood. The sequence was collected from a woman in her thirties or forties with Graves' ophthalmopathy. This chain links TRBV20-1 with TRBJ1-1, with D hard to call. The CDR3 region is CSARDWPVVIAFF. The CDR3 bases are TGCAGTGCTAGAGATTGGCCCGTGGTTATAGCTTTCTTT.